Listed here are 21 T cell receptor beta chains from one sample, sequenced in a study of blood T cell repertoires in COVID-19. The table came from immunoSEQ multiplex PCR; TCRdb's copy has only in-frame clones and leaves some out. This sample has approximately 300,000 clones, with approximately 80% found just once. Sequencing was done on a sample of peripheral blood. These receptors were obtained from a woman aged 50 to 65 with active or convalescent COVID-19.

Here the CDR3 reads CASSVNPSGGGKDEQFF. In DNA, the CDR3 is TGTGCCAGCAGCGTTAATCCTTCGGGAGGGGGTAAGGATGAGCAGTTCTTC. The chain combines TRBV9 with TRBJ2-1; 8 bases map to TRBD2. The CDR3 is made up of 17 amino acids. Germline-derived CDR1 and CDR2 are SGDLS and YYNGEE. The trim removed 2 bases at V and 8 bases at J, leaving 15 bases unmatched.

In its sample, this clone was seen once. The genes are TRBV28 and TRBJ1-4; a possible D gene is TRBD1 (5 bases). There are 15 residues in the CDR3. The V and J ends lost 2 bases and 8 bases respectively, with 15 bases between them. Looked up from germline, CDR1 is MDHEN and CDR2 is SYDVKM. CDR3 loop: CASSLGGVRMEKLFF. CDR3 nucleotides: TGTGCCAGCAGTTTAGGAGGGGTTAGAATGGAAAAACTGTTTTTT.

V usage is TRBV4-2 and J usage is TRBJ2-7; D might be TRBD2 (6 bases). Germline loops: CDR1 LGHNA, CDR2 YNFKEQ. The CDR3 covers 15 residues. The V end lost 3 bases, the J end lost 3 bases, and 15 bases lay between the germline ends. The CDR3 is CASSHTTSGDYEQYF. The DNA of the CDR3 is TGTGCCAGCAGCCATACGACTAGTGGGGACTACGAGCAGTACTTC.

This clone appeared a few times. The gene calls are TRBV2 and TRBJ2-2, with 7 bases lining up with TRBD1. The CDR3 is 14 amino acids. Germline V gene data show CDR1 as SNHLY and CDR2 as FYNNEI. V gave up 4 bases and J gave up 6 bases; unmatched junction bases: 5. CDR3 sequence reads: CASSVDRVAGELFF. Written as DNA, the CDR3 is TGTGCCAGCAGTGTCGACAGGGTTGCCGGGGAGCTGTTTTTT.

The chain has TRBV7-8 and TRBJ1-5; weak D call: TRBD1 (6 bases). V shed 5 bases and J shed 3 bases, with 17 bases lying between them. Germline V gene lookup returns CDR1 SGHVS and CDR2 FQNEAQ. The CDR3 spans 16 residues. The CDR3 is CASSPAGAGVNQPQHF. As DNA, the CDR3 is TGTGCCAGCAGCCCGGCAGGGGCAGGGGTCAATCAGCCCCAGCATTTT.

V usage is TRBV28 and J usage is TRBJ2-7; D is perhaps TRBD1 (5 bases). V was trimmed by 5 bases and J by 2 bases, leaving 22 bases between them. There are 17 residues in the CDR3. Germline CDR1 MDHEN, CDR2 SYDVKM. The CDR3 DNA sequence: TGTGCCAGCAGTCCGGTTTGGCCGGGCAGGGTCGCCTACGAGCAGTACTTC. Residues: CASSPVWPGRVAYEQYF.

The chain links TRBV7-2 to TRBJ2-2; TRBD2 matches 10 bases. Germline-derived CDR1 and CDR2 are SGHTA and FQGNSA. V was pared by 3 bases and J by 7 bases, with 8 bases of the junction left unmatched. The CDR3 is made up of 16 amino acids. CDR3 DNA sequence: TGTGCCAGCAGCTTCCAAGCGGGAGGGCCCAACGGGGAGCTGTTTTTT. Its protein product is CASSFQAGGPNGELFF.

This chain uses TRBV19 with TRBJ1-6; D gene uncertain. V was shortened by 1 base and J by 7 bases, with 8 bases between the two germline ends. The CDR3 length is 14 residues. Germline-derived CDR1 and CDR2 are LNHDA and SQIVND (reference sequence). This CDR3 reads CASSIGAANSPLHF. The CDR3 DNA follows: TGTGCCAGTAGTATAGGGGCCGCAAATTCACCCCTCCACTTT.

The chain is built from TRBV2 and TRBJ2-7; 11 bases match TRBD2. The CDR3 runs to 15 residues. V lost 4 bases to trimming and J lost 0 bases; unmatched junction nucleotides: 2. Germline values: CDR1 SNHLY, CDR2 FYNNEI. CDR3 loop: CASSVTSGISYEQYF. CDR3 bases: TGTGCCAGCAGTGTGACTAGCGGGATCTCCTACGAGCAGTACTTC.

The chain links TRBV15 to TRBJ2-7; D possibly corresponds to TRBD2 (6 bases). V dropped 0 bases and J dropped 9 bases, with 12 bases sitting between them. This CDR3 is 13 amino acids long. CDR1 and CDR2 from the germline V gene are LNHNV and YYDKDF (reference sequence). The CDR3 bases are TGTGCCACCAGCAGAGACCGGGAGCCCGTGCAGTACTTC. It translates to CATSRDREPVQYF.

The chain couples TRBV6-1 to TRBJ1-5; tentatively, D is TRBD1 (5 bases). Germline CDR1 MNHNS, CDR2 SASEGT. The germline V and J ends were trimmed by 2 bases and 1 base, with 12 bases remaining between them. The CDR3 is made up of 16 amino acids. CDR3 sequence reads: CASSERQSLSNQPQHF. Here the CDR3 DNA reads TGTGCCAGCAGTGAACGACAGTCCCTGAGCAATCAGCCCCAGCATTTT.

The chain couples TRBV5-1 to TRBJ2-5, with TRBD2 matching 9 bases. The germline V gene encodes CDR1 SGHRS and CDR2 YFSETQ. V lost 0 bases to trimming and J lost 3 bases; unmatched junction nucleotides: 3. The CDR3 sequence is 15 residues long. The CDR3 reads CASSLVAGAEETQYF. Written as DNA, the CDR3 is TGCGCCAGCAGCTTGGTAGCGGGAGCGGAAGAGACCCAGTACTTC.

The chain employs TRBV5-1 and TRBJ2-2, with 8 nucleotides matching TRBD1. After removal of 5 bases from V and 5 bases from J, the junction contained 8 bases not matched to a gene. CDR1 is SGHRS and CDR2 is YFSETQ in the germline V gene. This CDR3 contains 15 residues. The CDR3 here is CASRFTGGRTGELFF. The CDR3 DNA is TGCGCCAGCAGATTCACAGGGGGAAGGACCGGGGAGCTGTTTTTT.

Comments on this clone: An end of the junction differs from the germline gene, which may be a read error. This CDR3 is also generated by other DNA sequences in the sample. This chain joins TRBV14 and TRBJ2-7; a possible D gene is TRBD2 (5 bases). The CDR3 extends over 14 amino acids. Germline CDR1 is SGHDN and CDR2 is FVKESK. Here the CDR3 reads CASSQVGMRGEQYF. CDR3 coding DNA: TGTGCCAGCAGTCAAGTCGGGATGCGCGGGGAGCAGTACTTC. Supplemented by reference TRBV14 and TRBJ2-7, the full variable domain reads EAGVTQFPSHSVIEKGQTVTLRCDPISGHDNLYWYRRVMGKEIKFLLHFVKESKQDESGMPNNRFLAERTGGTYSTLKVQPAELEDSGVYFCASSQVGMRGEQYFGPGTRLTVT.

This chain links TRBV5-4 with TRBJ1-2; D is perhaps TRBD1 (5 bases). This CDR3 comprises 15 residues. Per the germline V gene, CDR1 is SGHNT and CDR2 is YYREEE (reference sequence). V lost 4 bases and J 5 bases, leaving 18 bases between the germline ends. Written as DNA, the CDR3 is TGTGCCAGCAGCGGAGCCGACAGACCGACTTATGGCTACACCTTC. Translating gives CASSGADRPTYGYTF.

The gene calls are TRBV29-1 and TRBJ1-1, with 7 bases matching TRBD1. Germline CDR1 is SQVTM and CDR2 is ANQGSEA. V was pared by 4 bases and J by 4 bases, with 9 bases of the junction left unmatched. The CDR3 is 14 residues long. The CDR3 sequence: CSVGQTGLSTEAFF. The CDR3 DNA follows: TGCAGCGTTGGGCAGACAGGGTTGAGCACTGAAGCTTTCTTT.

The chain joins TRBV5-4 to TRBJ1-2, with D tentatively TRBD1 (6 bases). V shed 6 bases and J shed 0 bases, with 15 bases lying between them. This CDR3 region has 15 residues. Germline V gives CDR1 SGHNT, CDR2 YYREEE (reference sequence). CDR3 in amino acids: CASTSGGKTNYGYTF. Written as DNA, the CDR3 is TGTGCCAGCACCTCTGGGGGCAAAACTAACTATGGCTACACCTTC.

This rearrangement joins TRBV6-6 to TRBJ1-2, with 7 bases matching TRBD1. V trimming: 6 bases; J trimming: 0 bases; junction bases outside the gene matches: 4. The CDR3 totals 14 residues. Germline V CDR1 and CDR2: MNHNY, SVGAGI (reference sequence). For the CDR3, the DNA is TGTGCCAGCAGCCTAGGGGGCCCTAACTATGGCTACACCTTC. This sequence encodes CASSLGGPNYGYTF.

This clone showed up just a few times. This sequence joins TRBV28 and TRBJ1-1; D perhaps matches TRBD1 (6 bases). V was pared by 7 bases and J by 2 bases, with 17 bases between. The germline CDR1 and CDR2 sequences are MDHEN and SYDVKM. The CDR3 loop spans 15 amino acids. The CDR3 DNA follows: TGTGCCAGCACCGAAAGCGGGGGCCGCAACACTGAAGCTTTCTTT. It specifies CASTESGGRNTEAFF.

This rearrangement joins TRBV6-2 or TRBV6-3 to TRBJ2-1, with D possibly being TRBD2 (5 bases). With 2 bases removed from V and 2 bases from J, the gap between germline ends came to 13 bases. The V gene's germline CDR1 is MNHEY and CDR2 SVGEGT. The CDR3 is made up of 16 amino acids. This CDR3 reads CASSYAGLRTYNEQFF. The CDR3, as DNA: TGTGCCAGCAGTTACGCCGGACTTAGGACCTACAATGAGCAGTTCTTC.

The gene calls are TRBV24-1 and TRBJ2-3; 8 nucleotides line up with TRBD2. The CDR3 totals 17 residues. Germline loops: CDR1 KGHDR, CDR2 SFDVKD. V lost 1 base and J lost 6; bases outside the gene matches: 11. Here the CDR3 reads CATSDFKAGGRRDTQYF. Here the CDR3 DNA reads TGTGCCACCAGTGATTTTAAGGCGGGGGGTCGAAGGGATACGCAGTATTTT.